The clone carrying this T cell receptor beta chain was counted between two and nine times. This sample was taken from a study of blood T cell repertoires in COVID-19. This CDR3 is built from 17 residues. Germline V CDR1 and CDR2: MNHNS, SASEGT. J gave up 4 bases and V 3 bases, and 12 bases lay outside the gene matches. TCRdb's copy holds only in-frame clones and misses some; the assay was immunoSEQ multiplex PCR. In the table there are about 67,000 clones, 80% to 90% of which are singletons. The sequence was collected from a man between 45 and 60 years old with active COVID-19. The sample was peripheral blood. The V and J genes are TRBV6-1 and TRBJ1-3; 7 bases fit TRBD1. Here the CDR3 reads CASSDTTGALLGNTIYF. CDR3 nucleotide sequence: TGTGCCAGCAGTGATACCACAGGGGCACTTTTGGGAAACACCATATATTTT.